Shown below are 32 T cell receptor beta chains from a single sample sequenced in a study of blood T cell repertoires in COVID-19. Clones were read by immunoSEQ multiplex PCR, and TCRdb kept only the in-frame ones, dropping some. The sample has approximately 180,000 clones; more than 65% are singletons. The sample was PBMCs or T cells enriched from blood (not recorded which). Receptor source: a woman aged 45 to 65 with acute COVID-19.

The genes are TRBV7-2 and TRBJ2-5; tentatively, D is TRBD2 (5 bases). The germline gives CDR1 SGHTA, CDR2 FQGNSA. V lost 5 bases to trimming and J lost 7 bases, with 8 bases between them. The CDR3 length is 11 residues. CDR3 in DNA: TGTGCCAGCAGCCTGGGGAGGACCCAGTACTTC. Translating gives CASSLGRTQYF.

V gene TRBV18 combines with J gene TRBJ2-7, with 8 nucleotides matching TRBD2. Germline trimming cut 1 base from V and 5 bases from J; bases unmatched to any gene: 13. The germline V gene has CDR1 KGHSH and CDR2 LQKENI. The CDR3 has 17 amino acids. This CDR3 reads CASSPRAGGAGANEQYV. The CDR3 bases are TGTGCCAGCTCACCACGAGCCGGGGGGGCAGGGGCAAACGAGCAGTACGTC.

The J gene is TRBJ1-2, the V gene TRBV21-1; the D segment call TRBD1 is taken from the table without a DNA check. TRBV21-1 is a recognized pseudogene. CDR3 length: 16 residues. The CDR3 reads CASSKVRFRVDYGYTF. In nucleotides, the CDR3 is TGTGCCAGCAGCAAAGTCCGCTTCAGGGTCGACTATGGCTACACCTTC.

The V and J genes are TRBV7-2 and TRBJ2-7; D is possibly TRBD1 (6 bases). The CDR3 is 14 residues long. Trimming pared 5 bases from V and 6 bases from J, leaving 17 bases between. Germline assignment: CDR1 SGHTA and CDR2 FQGNSA. In nucleotides, the CDR3 is TGTGCCAGCAGCCCCAATACCAGGGGAAGCGAGCAGTACGTC. This codes for CASSPNTRGSEQYV.

V is TRBV6-5 and J is TRBJ2-1; D perhaps matches TRBD1 (6 bases). This CDR3 is built from 15 residues. Deletions cut 8 bases from V and 0 bases from J, with 14 bases between. CDR1 is MNHEY and CDR2 is SVGAGI in the germline V gene. CDR3 sequence: CASLKTGSSYNEQFF. CDR3 coding DNA: TGTGCCAGCTTAAAGACAGGTAGCTCCTACAATGAGCAGTTCTTC.

The chain employs TRBV7-8 and TRBJ2-2, with D tentatively TRBD1 (6 bases). The CDR3 runs to 15 residues. Trimming shortened V by 2 bases and J by 6 bases, and 13 bases separated the two germline ends. Germline loops: CDR1 SGHVS, CDR2 FQNEAQ. Here the CDR3 DNA reads TGTGCCAGCAGCTTACGGGCAGGGGAATCCGGGGAGCTGTTTTTT. Amino acids: CASSLRAGESGELFF.

The V gene is TRBV6-1, the J gene TRBJ1-3, with 7 bases lining up with TRBD1. J was trimmed by 0 bases and V by 4 bases; bases with no gene match: 3. CDR1 is MNHNS, CDR2 SASEGT, per germline. The CDR3 totals 15 residues. The DNA of the CDR3 is TGTGCCAGCAGTGTTGACAGGGCCTCTGGAAACACCATATATTTT. Translation gives CASSVDRASGNTIYF.

CDR3: CASSQVRPGDNEQYV. CDR3 sequence (DNA): TGTGCCAGCAGCCAAGTCAGGCCAGGGGATAACGAGCAGTACGTC. The gene calls are TRBV3-1 (or the pseudogene TRBV3-2) and TRBJ2-7, with D possibly TRBD1 on 6 matching bases. V was clipped by 1 base and J by 5 bases, with 15 bases between them. The CDR3 loop spans 15 amino acids. Germline CDR1 reads LGHDT; CDR2 reads YNNKEL (reference sequence).

As concerns this clone: This specimen includes other DNA sequences encoding the same CDR3. J is TRBJ1-2 and V is TRBV7-9, with D uncertain. V lost 1 base and J lost 7, with 10 bases in between. The CDR3 consists of 13 residues. Germline-derived CDR1 and CDR2 are SEHNR and FQNEAQ (reference sequence). The CDR3 loop reads CASSLGEMRGYTF. CDR3 DNA sequence: TGTGCCAGCAGCTTAGGAGAAATGCGTGGCTACACCTTC.

CDR3 DNA sequence: TGTGCCAGCAGCTGGAGGGGCCGACAGGGAACGGAGACCCAGTACTTC. Translation: CASSWRGRQGTETQYF. The chain has TRBV5-8 and TRBJ2-5, with D possibly TRBD1 on 7 matching bases. CDR1 is SGHTS, CDR2 YDEGEE, per germline. The CDR3 covers 16 residues. The V end lost 3 bases, the J end lost 5 bases, and 20 bases lay between the germline ends. Full variable domain (outside the CDR3, taken from reference TRBV5-8 and TRBJ2-5): EAGVTQSPTHLIKTRGQQATLRCSPISGHTSVYWYQQALGLGLQFLLWYDEGEERNRGNFPPRFSGRQFPNYSSELNVNALELEDSALYLCASSWRGRQGTETQYFGPGTRLLVL.

A remark on this clone: The same CDR3 can be traced to other DNA sequences in this sample. V gene TRBV18 combines with J gene TRBJ1-1; weak D call: TRBD1 (5 bases). The CDR3 length is 13 residues. Germline values: CDR1 KGHSH, CDR2 LQKENI. V shed 2 bases and J shed 3 bases, with 7 bases lying between them. The CDR3 spells CASSPTRDTEAFF. For the CDR3, the DNA is TGTGCCAGCTCACCAACCAGGGACACTGAAGCTTTCTTT.

This chain uses TRBV7-8 with TRBJ1-1; perhaps TRBD1 as D (5 bases). Germline CDR1 SGHVS, CDR2 FQNEAQ. The CDR3 totals 15 residues. The V end lost 1 base, the J end lost 1 base, and 10 bases lay between the germline ends. Here the CDR3 reads CASSLVGPGNTEAFF. CDR3 in DNA: TGTGCCAGCAGCTTAGTGGGGCCTGGGAACACTGAAGCTTTCTTT. The full variable domain, with the rest looked up from reference TRBV7-8 and TRBJ1-1, is GAGVSQSPRYKVAKRGQDVALRCDPISGHVSLFWYQQALGQGPEFLTYFQNEAQLDKSGLPSDRFFAERPEGSVSTLKIQRTQQEDSAVYLCASSLVGPGNTEAFFGQGTRLTVV.

CDR3 nucleotides: TGTGCCAGCAGCCAAGGGAGTGTCTCTGAAGCTTTCTTT. Its protein is CASSQGSVSEAFF. The V gene is TRBV4-2, the J gene TRBJ1-1, with D unresolved. CDR3 size: 13 residues. Germline CDR1 is LGHNA and CDR2 is YNFKEQ. V was cut by 1 base and J by 6 bases, with 9 bases left in between.

The chain couples TRBV5-1 to TRBJ2-3; D is perhaps TRBD2 (5 bases). The germline gives CDR1 SGHRS, CDR2 YFSETQ. The CDR3 is 16 amino acids. Trimming pared 0 bases from V and 4 bases from J, leaving 15 bases between. CDR3 sequence (DNA): TGCGCCAGCAGCTTGGCCGACGCCACGAGGGCAGATACGCAGTATTTT. Amino acid sequence: CASSLADATRADTQYF.

The chain recombines TRBV5-1 with TRBJ2-6; 8 bases line up with TRBD2. The germline V gene encodes CDR1 SGHRS and CDR2 YFSETQ. V lost 0 bases, J lost 0 bases, and 2 bases stayed unmatched. The CDR3 is 17 residues long. In nucleotides, the CDR3 is TGCGCCAGCAGCTTGGCTAGCGGGCCCTCTGGGGCCAACGTCCTGACTTTC. The encoded protein is CASSLASGPSGANVLTF.

The rearrangement joins TRBV4-3 to TRBJ1-3, with TRBD1 matching over 9 bases. The CDR3 is 15 residues long. Germline V gives CDR1 LGHNA, CDR2 YSLEER. V lost 2 bases and J lost 8; bases outside the gene matches: 7. This chain's CDR3 is CASSQSTGGIDTIYF. CDR3 nucleotides: TGCGCCAGCAGCCAATCCACAGGGGGCATCGACACCATATATTTT.

This chain uses TRBV4-2 with TRBJ1-2, with 9 positions matching TRBD1. This CDR3 has 12 residues. The germline gives CDR1 LGHNA, CDR2 YNFKEQ. V shed 3 bases and J 9 bases; nucleotides not matched to a gene: 2. The DNA of the CDR3 is TGTGCCAGCAGCCAGGGACAGGGAAGCTACACCTTC. It codes for CASSQGQGSYTF.

The J gene is TRBJ2-3, the V gene TRBV9, with 12 bases fitting TRBD2. In germline, CDR1 is SGDLS, CDR2 YYNGEE. With 7 bases clipped from V and 6 bases from J, the junction kept 9 bases outside the gene matches. This CDR3 has 15 amino acids. DNA for the CDR3: TGTGCCAGCTTGGCTAGCGGGGGGGCCGTGGATACGCAGTATTTT. It yields the protein CASLASGGAVDTQYF.

The V gene is TRBV7-8, the J gene TRBJ1-2; TRBD1 matches at 9 bases. The CDR3 runs 17 residues. Germline CDR1 and CDR2: SGHVS and FQNEAQ. Trimming removed 3 bases from V and 3 bases from J; junction bases left unmatched: 11. CDR3 DNA: TGTGCCAGCAGCTTGGGGACAGGGCAGGGATCGGACTATGGCTACACCTTC. This sequence encodes CASSLGTGQGSDYGYTF.

The V and J genes are TRBV11-1 and TRBJ2-1; the D gene is possibly TRBD2 (7 bases). The V gene's germline CDR1 is SGHAT and CDR2 FQDESV (reference sequence). V lost 1 base to trimming and J lost 7 bases, with 17 bases between them. The CDR3 runs 16 residues. The CDR3 sequence is CASSLEERGGRNEQFF. In DNA, the CDR3 is TGTGCCAGCAGCTTAGAGGAGAGGGGGGGTAGGAATGAGCAGTTCTTC.

The rearrangement joins TRBV7-9 to TRBJ1-1; D is possibly TRBD1 (6 bases). The V end was cut by 1 base, the J end by 7 bases, with 7 bases between. The CDR3 is 12 amino acids. CDR1 SEHNR and CDR2 FQNEAQ come from the germline V gene (reference sequence). CDR3 coding DNA: TGTGCCAGCAGCTTAGGGGACATTGAAGCTTTCTTT. The encoded protein is CASSLGDIEAFF.

This chain uses TRBV24-1 with TRBJ1-1; D gene uncertain. Trimming removed 0 bases at V and 8 bases at J, with 9 bases between. CDR1 and CDR2 (germline): KGHDR, SFDVKD. The CDR3 is made up of 13 amino acids. The CDR3 region is CATSDLGAREAFF. CDR3 bases: TGTGCCACCAGTGATTTGGGCGCGAGGGAAGCTTTCTTT.

V gene TRBV6-5 combines with J gene TRBJ1-1; 9 bases map to TRBD1. In germline, CDR1 is MNHEY, CDR2 SVGAGI. After removal of 6 bases from V and 4 bases from J, the junction contained 3 bases not matched to a gene. The CDR3 spans 13 residues. The CDR3 sequence is CASREGQGTEAFF. In DNA, the CDR3 is TGTGCCAGCAGAGAGGGACAGGGCACTGAAGCTTTCTTT.

The chain has TRBV9 and TRBJ1-1, with 7 bases matching TRBD1. CDR1 is SGDLS, CDR2 YYNGEE, per germline. The CDR3 has 16 amino acids. Trimming took 3 bases from V and 5 from J; bases not matched to a gene: 13. CDR3 nucleotides: TGTGCCAGCAGCGATAACCCCGGGAGGGGGCCAACTGAAGCTTTCTTT. Its protein is CASSDNPGRGPTEAFF.

This chain uses TRBV5-5 with TRBJ2-7; D call uncertain. CDR3 length: 15 residues. V dropped 2 bases and J dropped 0 bases, with 12 bases sitting between them. CDR1 and CDR2 (germline): SGHKS, YYEKEE (reference sequence). The CDR3 loop reads CASSFSVANSYEQYV. The CDR3 DNA follows: TGTGCCAGCAGCTTTTCTGTAGCCAACTCCTACGAGCAGTACGTC.

The J gene is TRBJ1-6, the V gene TRBV30; 9 bases map to TRBD1. The CDR3 extends over 14 amino acids. Trimming at V came to 1 base and at J to 9 bases, leaving 4 bases not matched to a gene. Germline V gives CDR1 GTSNPN, CDR2 SVGIG (reference sequence). The CDR3 spells CAWSAGTGSSPLHF. The CDR3 DNA reads as TGTGCCTGGAGTGCCGGGACAGGGTCTTCACCCCTCCACTTT.

The chain uses TRBV19 and TRBJ1-4, with 8 bases fitting TRBD1. The CDR3 contains 15 residues. Per the germline V gene, CDR1 is LNHDA and CDR2 is SQIVND (reference sequence). V was pared by 5 bases and J by 0 bases, with 2 bases of the junction left unmatched. The CDR3: CASSAGQATNEKLFF. CDR3 nucleotides: TGTGCCAGTAGTGCGGGACAGGCAACTAATGAAAAACTGTTTTTT.

The chain has TRBV18 and TRBJ1-2, with TRBD1 matching over 9 bases. The CDR3 covers 15 residues. In germline, CDR1 is KGHSH, CDR2 LQKENI. Losses at the gene ends were 3 bases for V and 7 bases for J; bases not matched to a gene: 9. DNA of the CDR3: TGTGCCAGCTCACCCGAGGGAACAGGGGGCTTTGGCTACACCTTC. Protein sequence: CASSPEGTGGFGYTF.

V usage is TRBV6-5 and J usage is TRBJ1-5; D is unresolved. The CDR3 is made up of 11 amino acids. CDR1 is MNHEY, CDR2 SVGAGI, per germline. V dropped 6 bases and J dropped 4 bases, with 4 bases sitting between them. CDR3 amino acids: CASSLNQPQHF. CDR3 nucleotide sequence: TGTGCCAGCAGCCTAAATCAGCCCCAGCATTTT.

V is TRBV9 and J is TRBJ2-5; D may be TRBD2 (5 bases). The CDR3 length is 16 residues. The V end was cut by 3 bases, the J end by 5 bases, with 20 bases between. The germline gives CDR1 SGDLS, CDR2 YYNGEE. CDR3 DNA: TGTGCCAGCAGCGACCGAGGAGGCGGGCTTGAGGAGACCCAGTACTTC. Translated, it gives CASSDRGGGLEETQYF.

The chain uses TRBV11-2 and TRBJ1-6; a possible D gene is TRBD1 (5 bases). The germline V and J ends were trimmed by 3 bases and 6 bases, with 12 bases remaining between them. The germline CDR1 and CDR2 sequences are SGHAT and FQNNGV. CDR3 length: 15 residues. The DNA of the CDR3 is TGTGCCAGCAGCTTGTTTACAGGTGCTAATTCACCCCTCCACTTT. This codes for CASSLFTGANSPLHF.

This clone appeared a single time. The J gene is TRBJ1-1, the V gene TRBV15, with a tentative D call TRBD1 (6 bases). Germline CDR1 is LNHNV and CDR2 is YYDKDF (reference sequence). Trimming shortened V by 9 bases and J by 0 bases, and 8 bases separated the two germline ends. CDR3 size: 12 residues. CDR3 bases: TGTGCCACACGGGACATGAACACTGAAGCTTTCTTT. Translating gives CATRDMNTEAFF. The variable domain in full, completed from reference TRBV15 and TRBJ1-1, reads DAMVIQNPRYQVTQFGKPVTLSCSQTLNHNVMYWYQQKSSQAPKLLFHYYDKDFNNEADTPDNFQSRRPNTSFCFLDIRSPGLGDTAMYLCATRDMNTEAFFGQGTRLTVV.